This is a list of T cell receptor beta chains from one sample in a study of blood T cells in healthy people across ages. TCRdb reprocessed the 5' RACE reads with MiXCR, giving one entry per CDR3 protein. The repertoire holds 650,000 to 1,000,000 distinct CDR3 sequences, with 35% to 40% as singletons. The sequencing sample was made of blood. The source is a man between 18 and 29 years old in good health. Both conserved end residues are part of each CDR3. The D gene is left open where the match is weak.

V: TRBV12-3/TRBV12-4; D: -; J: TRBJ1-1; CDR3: CASSSLTGTEAFF
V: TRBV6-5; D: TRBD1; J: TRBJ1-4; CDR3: CASTPGGANEKLFF
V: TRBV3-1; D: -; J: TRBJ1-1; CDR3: CASSQGVLNTEAFF
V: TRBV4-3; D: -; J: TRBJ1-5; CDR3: CASSQGVAGVSNQPQHF
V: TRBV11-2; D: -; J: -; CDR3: CASSLDVGKGHEQYF
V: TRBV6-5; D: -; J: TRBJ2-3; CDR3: CASSYEGLYTDTQYF
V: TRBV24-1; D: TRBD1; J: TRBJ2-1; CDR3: CATSDPGTGYNEQFF
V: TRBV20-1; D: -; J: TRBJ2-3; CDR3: CSARTPWGTDTQYF
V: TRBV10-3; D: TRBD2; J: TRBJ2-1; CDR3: CAISDGGGRYNEQFF
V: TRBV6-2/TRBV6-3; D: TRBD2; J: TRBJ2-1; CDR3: CASSPGIDGGNEQFF
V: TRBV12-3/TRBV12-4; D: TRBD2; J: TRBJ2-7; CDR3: CASRTSGGSGEQYF
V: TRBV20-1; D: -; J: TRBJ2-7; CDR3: CSAHEVEGSYEQYF
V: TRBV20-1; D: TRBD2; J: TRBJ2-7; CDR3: CSARDGKGEGNEQYF
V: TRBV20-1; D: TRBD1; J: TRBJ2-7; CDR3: CSATRGSYERYF
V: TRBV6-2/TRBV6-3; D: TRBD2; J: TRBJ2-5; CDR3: CASSYGREVETQYF
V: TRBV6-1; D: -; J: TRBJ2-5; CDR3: CASSDGDTQTQYF
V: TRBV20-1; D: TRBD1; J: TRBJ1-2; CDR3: CSARGTGAWYGYTF
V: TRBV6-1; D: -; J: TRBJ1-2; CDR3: CASKFRGYGYGYTF
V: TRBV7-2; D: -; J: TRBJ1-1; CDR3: CASSLNTKAFF
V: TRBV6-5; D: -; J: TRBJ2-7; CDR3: CASSYSDAGTSYEQYF
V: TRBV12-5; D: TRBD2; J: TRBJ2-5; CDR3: CASGLGTSGGLSETQYF
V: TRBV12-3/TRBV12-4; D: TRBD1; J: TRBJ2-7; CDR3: CASSSPGQGAREQYF
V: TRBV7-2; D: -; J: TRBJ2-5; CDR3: CASSLRPFTLETQYF
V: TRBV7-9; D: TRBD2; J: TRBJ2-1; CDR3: CASSLGLRGGSYNEQFF
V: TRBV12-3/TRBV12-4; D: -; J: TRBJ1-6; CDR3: CASTGGSGSPLHF
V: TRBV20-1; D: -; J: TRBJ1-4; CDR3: CSARPGGVNEKLFF
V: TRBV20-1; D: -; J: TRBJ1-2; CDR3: CSARGLAQGFAYGYTF
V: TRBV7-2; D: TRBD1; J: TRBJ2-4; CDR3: CASSLAGQGLAKNIQYF
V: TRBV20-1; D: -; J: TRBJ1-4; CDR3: CSASKGVGKLFF
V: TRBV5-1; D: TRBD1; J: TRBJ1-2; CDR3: CASSLGTGPGGYGYTF
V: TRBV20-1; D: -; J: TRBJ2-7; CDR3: CSAKVGAGGYEQYF
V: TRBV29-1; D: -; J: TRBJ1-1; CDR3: CREQVAEAFF
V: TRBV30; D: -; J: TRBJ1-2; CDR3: CALARGGSSYGYTF
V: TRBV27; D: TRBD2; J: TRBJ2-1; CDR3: CASSLTSGDVYNEQFF
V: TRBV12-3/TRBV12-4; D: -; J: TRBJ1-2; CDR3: CASSPTGGHYGYTF
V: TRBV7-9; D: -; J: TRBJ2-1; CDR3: CASSPLGRTAENEQFF
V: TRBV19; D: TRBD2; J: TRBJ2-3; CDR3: CATGGQVLDTQYF
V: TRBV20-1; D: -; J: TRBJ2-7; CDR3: CSASLLGRRYEQYF
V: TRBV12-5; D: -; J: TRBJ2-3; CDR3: CASGLVPPVLDTQYF
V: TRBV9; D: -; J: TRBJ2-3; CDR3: CASSSPRGSTDTQYF
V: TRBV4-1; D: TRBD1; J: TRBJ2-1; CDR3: CASSQGTGAGNEQFF
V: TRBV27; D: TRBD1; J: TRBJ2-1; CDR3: CASSSRPGQGFNEQFF
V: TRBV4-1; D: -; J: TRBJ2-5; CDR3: CASSQDLLPDSSQETQYF